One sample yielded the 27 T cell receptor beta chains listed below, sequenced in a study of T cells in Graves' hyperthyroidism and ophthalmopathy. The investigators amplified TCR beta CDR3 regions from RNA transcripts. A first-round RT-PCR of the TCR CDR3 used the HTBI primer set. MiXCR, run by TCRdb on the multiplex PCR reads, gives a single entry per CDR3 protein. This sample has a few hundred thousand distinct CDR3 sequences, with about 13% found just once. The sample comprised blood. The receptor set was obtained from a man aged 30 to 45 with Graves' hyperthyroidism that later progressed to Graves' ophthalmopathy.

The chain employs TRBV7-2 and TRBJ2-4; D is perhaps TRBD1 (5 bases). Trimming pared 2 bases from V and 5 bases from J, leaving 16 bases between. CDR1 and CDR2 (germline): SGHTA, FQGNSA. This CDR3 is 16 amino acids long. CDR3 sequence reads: CASSLRTGMSQNIQYF. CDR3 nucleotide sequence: TGTGCCAGCAGCTTACGAACAGGAATGAGTCAAAACATTCAGTACTTC.

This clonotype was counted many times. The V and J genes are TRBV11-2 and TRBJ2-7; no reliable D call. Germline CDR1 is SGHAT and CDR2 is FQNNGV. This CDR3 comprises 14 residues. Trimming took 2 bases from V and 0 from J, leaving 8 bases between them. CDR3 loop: CASSLRKYSYEQYF. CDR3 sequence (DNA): TGTGCCAGCAGCTTACGGAAGTACTCCTACGAGCAGTACTTC. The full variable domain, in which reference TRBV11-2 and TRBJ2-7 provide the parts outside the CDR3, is EAGVAQSPRYKIIEKRQSVAFWCNPISGHATLYWYQQILGQGPKLLIQFQNNGVVDDSQLPKDRFSAERLKGVDSTLKIQPAKLEDSAVYLCASSLRKYSYEQYFGPGTRLTVT.

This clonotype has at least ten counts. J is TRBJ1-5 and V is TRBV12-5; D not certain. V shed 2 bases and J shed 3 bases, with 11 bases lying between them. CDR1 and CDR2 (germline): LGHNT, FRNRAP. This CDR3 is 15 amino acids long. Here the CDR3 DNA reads TGTGCTAGTGGTTTGCGAGGGAACGACAATCAGCCCCAGCATTTT. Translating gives CASGLRGNDNQPQHF.

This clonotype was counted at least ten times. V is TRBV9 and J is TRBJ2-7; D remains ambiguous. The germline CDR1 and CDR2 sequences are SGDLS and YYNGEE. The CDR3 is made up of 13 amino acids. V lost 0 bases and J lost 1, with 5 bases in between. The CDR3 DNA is TGTGCCAGCAGCGTAGGGGAATCCTACGAGCAGTACTTC. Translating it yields CASSVGESYEQYF. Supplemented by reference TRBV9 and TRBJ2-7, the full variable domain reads DSGVTQTPKHLITATGQRVTLRCSPRSGDLSVYWYQQSLDQGLQFLIQYYNGEERAKGNILERFSAQQFPDLHSELNLSSLELGDSALYFCASSVGESYEQYFGPGTRLTVT.

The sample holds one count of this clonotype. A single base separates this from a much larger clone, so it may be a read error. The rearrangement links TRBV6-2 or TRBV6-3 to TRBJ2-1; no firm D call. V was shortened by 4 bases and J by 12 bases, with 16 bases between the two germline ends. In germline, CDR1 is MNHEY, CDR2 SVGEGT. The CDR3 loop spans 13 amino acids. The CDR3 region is CASSLPHVDGQFF. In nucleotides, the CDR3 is TGTGCCAGCAGTTTACCCCACGTGGATGGGCAGTTCTTC.

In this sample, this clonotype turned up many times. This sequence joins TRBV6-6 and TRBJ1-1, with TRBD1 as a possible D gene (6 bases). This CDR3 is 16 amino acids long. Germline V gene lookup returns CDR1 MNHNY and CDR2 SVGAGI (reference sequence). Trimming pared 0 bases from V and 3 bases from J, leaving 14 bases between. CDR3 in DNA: TGTGCCAGCAGTTACTCGGGGGGCGGTGGGTACACTGAAGCTTTCTTT. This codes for CASSYSGGGGYTEAFF.

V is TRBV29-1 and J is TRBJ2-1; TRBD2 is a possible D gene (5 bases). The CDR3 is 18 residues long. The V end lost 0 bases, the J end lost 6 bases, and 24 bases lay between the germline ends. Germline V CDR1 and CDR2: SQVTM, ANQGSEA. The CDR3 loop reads CSVEDLHIQLGNLNEQFF. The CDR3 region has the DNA TGCAGCGTTGAAGATCTCCATATCCAACTAGGCAACCTCAATGAGCAGTTCTTC.

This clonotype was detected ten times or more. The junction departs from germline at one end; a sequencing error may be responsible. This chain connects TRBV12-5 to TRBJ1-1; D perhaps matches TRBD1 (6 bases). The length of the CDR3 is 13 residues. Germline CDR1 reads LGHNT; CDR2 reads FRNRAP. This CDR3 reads CASPFRGATKAFF. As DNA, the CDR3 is TGTGCTAGTCCTTTCAGGGGCGCCACTAAAGCTTTCTTT. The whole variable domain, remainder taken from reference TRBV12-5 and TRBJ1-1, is DARVTQTPRHKVTEMGQEVTMRCQPILGHNTVFWYRQTMMQGLELLAYFRNRAPLDDSGMPKDRFSAEMPDATLATLKIQPSEPRDSAVYFCASPFRGATKAFFGQGTRLTVV.

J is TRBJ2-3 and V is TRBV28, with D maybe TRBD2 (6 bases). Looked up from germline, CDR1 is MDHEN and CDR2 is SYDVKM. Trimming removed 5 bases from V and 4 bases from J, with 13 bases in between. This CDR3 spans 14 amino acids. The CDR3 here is CASSGGTAADTQYF. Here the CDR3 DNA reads TGTGCCAGCAGTGGTGGGACTGCTGCAGATACGCAGTATTTT.

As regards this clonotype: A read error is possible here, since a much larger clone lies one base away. The CDR3 spells CASSAPETSYNEQFF. DNA for the CDR3: TGTGCCAGCAGCGCTCCCGAGACATCCTACAATGAGCAGTTCTTC. The V call is TRBV7-9, the J call TRBJ2-1; D uncertain. CDR1 is SEHNR, CDR2 FQNEAQ, per germline (reference sequence). Trimming stripped 5 bases from V and 1 base from J, with 12 bases between. The length of the CDR3 is 15 residues.

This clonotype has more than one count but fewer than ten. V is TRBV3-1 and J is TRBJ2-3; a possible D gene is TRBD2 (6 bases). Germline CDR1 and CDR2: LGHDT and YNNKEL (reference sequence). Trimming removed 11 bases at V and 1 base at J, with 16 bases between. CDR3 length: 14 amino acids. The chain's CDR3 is CAGRVGGGTDTQYF. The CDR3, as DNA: TGTGCCGGACGTGTCGGGGGAGGCACAGATACGCAGTATTTT.

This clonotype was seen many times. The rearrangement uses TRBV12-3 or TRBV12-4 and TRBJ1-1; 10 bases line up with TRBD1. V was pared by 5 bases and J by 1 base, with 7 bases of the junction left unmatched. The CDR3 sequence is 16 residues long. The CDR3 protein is CASSEGQGIGNTEAFF. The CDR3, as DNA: TGTGCCAGCAGTGAGGGACAGGGGATCGGGAACACTGAAGCTTTCTTT.

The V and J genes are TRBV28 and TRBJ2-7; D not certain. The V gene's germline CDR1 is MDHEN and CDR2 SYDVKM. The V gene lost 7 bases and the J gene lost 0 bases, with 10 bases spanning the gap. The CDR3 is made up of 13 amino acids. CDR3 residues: CASTRTNSYEQYF. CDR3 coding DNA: TGTGCCAGCACGCGGACCAACTCCTACGAGCAGTACTTC.

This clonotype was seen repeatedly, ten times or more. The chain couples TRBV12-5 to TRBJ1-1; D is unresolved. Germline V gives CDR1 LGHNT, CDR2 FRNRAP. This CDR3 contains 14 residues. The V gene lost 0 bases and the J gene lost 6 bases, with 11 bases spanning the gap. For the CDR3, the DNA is TGTGCTAGTGGTTTGGTAAATCCGGGCGCTGAAGCTTTCTTT. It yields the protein CASGLVNPGAEAFF.

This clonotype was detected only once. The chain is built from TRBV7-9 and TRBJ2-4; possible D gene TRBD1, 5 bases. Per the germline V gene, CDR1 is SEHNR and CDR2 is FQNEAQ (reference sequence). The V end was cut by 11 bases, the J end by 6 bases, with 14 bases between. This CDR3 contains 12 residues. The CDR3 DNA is TGTGCCTTAGGGGCTGACAGAAACATTCAGTACTTC. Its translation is CALGADRNIQYF.

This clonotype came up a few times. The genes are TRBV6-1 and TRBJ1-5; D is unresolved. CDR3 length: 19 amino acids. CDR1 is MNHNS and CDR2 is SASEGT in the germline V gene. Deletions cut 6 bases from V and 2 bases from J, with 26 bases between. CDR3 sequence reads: CASRGNPDLALLRNQPQHF. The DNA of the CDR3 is TGTGCCAGCAGGGGTAATCCGGACCTAGCCCTTTTGCGCAATCAGCCCCAGCATTTT.

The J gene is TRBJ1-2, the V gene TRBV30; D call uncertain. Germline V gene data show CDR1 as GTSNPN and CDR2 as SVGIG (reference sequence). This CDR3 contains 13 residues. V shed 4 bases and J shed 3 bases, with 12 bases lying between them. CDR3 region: CAWKLEGYYGYTF. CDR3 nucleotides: TGTGCCTGGAAGTTAGAGGGCTACTATGGCTACACCTTC.

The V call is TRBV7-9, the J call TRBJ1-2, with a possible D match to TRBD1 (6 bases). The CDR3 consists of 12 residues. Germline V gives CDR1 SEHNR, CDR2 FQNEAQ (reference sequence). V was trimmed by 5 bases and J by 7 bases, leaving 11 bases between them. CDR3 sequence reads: CASSTTGLGYTF. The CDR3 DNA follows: TGTGCCAGCAGCACCACAGGGCTTGGCTACACCTTC.

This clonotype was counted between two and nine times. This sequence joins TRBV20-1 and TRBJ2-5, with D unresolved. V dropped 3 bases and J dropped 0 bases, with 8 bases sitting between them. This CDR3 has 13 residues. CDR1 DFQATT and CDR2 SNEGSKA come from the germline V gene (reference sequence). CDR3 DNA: TGCAGTGCTAGCCGGCCGTACCAAGAGACCCAGTACTTC. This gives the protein CSASRPYQETQYF.

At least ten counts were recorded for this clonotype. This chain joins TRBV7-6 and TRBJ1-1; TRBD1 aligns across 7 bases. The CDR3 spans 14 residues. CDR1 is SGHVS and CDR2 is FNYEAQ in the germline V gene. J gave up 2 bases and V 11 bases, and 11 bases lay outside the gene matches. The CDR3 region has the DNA TGTGCCGTAGGGGGCAGGGGCGTAAACACTGAAGCTTTCTTT. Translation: CAVGGRGVNTEAFF.

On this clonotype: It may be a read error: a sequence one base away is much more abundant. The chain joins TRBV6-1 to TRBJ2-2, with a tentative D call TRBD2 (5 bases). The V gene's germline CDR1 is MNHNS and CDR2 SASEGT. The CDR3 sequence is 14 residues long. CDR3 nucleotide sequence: TGTGCCAGCAGTGAAGCGTTGGAGACCGGGGAGCTGTCTTTT. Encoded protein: CASSEALETGELSF.

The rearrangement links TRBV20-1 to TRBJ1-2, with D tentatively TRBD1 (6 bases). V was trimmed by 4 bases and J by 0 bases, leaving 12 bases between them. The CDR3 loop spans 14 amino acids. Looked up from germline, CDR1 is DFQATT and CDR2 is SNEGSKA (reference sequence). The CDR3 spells CSAIAQGANYGYTF. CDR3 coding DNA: TGCAGTGCTATAGCACAGGGAGCTAACTATGGCTACACCTTC.

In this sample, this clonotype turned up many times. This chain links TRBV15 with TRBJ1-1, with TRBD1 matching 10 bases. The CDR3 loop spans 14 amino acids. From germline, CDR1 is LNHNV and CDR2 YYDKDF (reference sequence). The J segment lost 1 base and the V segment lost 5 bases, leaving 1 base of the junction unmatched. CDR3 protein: CATSRTGGNTEAFF. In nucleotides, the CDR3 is TGTGCCACCAGCCGGACAGGGGGGAACACTGAAGCTTTCTTT. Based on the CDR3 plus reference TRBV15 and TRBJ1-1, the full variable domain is DAMVIQNPRYQVTQFGKPVTLSCSQTLNHNVMYWYQQKSSQAPKLLFHYYDKDFNNEADTPDNFQSRRPNTSFCFLDIRSPGLGDTAMYLCATSRTGGNTEAFFGQGTRLTVV.

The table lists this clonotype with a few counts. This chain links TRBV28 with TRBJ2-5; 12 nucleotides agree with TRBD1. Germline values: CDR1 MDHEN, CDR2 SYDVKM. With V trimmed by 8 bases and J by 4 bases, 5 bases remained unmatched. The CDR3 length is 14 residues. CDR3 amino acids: CASLRDRGRETQYF. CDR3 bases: TGTGCCAGCCTCCGGGACAGGGGGCGAGAGACCCAGTACTTC.

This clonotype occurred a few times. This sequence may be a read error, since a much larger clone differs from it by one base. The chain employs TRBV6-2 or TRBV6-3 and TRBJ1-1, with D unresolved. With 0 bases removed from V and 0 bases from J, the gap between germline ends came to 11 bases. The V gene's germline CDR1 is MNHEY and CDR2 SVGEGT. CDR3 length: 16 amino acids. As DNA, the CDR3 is TGTGCCAGCAGTTACTCCCCGGAAGGCCTGAACACTGAAGCTTTCTTT. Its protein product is CASSYSPEGLNTEAFF.

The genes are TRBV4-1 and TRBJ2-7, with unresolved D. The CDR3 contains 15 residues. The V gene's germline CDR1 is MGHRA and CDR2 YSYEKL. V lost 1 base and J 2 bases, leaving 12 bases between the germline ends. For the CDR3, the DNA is TGCGCCAGCAGCCAAGTGGTTCGGTCCCCCTACGAGCAGTACTTC. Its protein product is CASSQVVRSPYEQYF.

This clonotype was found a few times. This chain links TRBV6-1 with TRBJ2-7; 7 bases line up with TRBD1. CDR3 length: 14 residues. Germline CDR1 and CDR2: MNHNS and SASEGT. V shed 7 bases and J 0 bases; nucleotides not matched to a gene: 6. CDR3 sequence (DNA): TGTGCCAGCAAACCACAGGGGAGCTCCTACGAGCAGTACTTC. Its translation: CASKPQGSSYEQYF.